These 18 T cell receptor beta chains were all obtained from the same sample, sequenced in a study of T cells after yellow fever vaccination. TCRdb re-analysed the 5' RACE reads in MiXCR, keeping a single row per CDR3 protein. This sample carries some 350,000 distinct CDR3 sequences, more than 9% of them seen once, and the ten largest clones take 18%. This specimen consisted of PBMCs, obtained on the day of the first yellow fever vaccination. The receptor source for this set is a man younger than 35 who received the YFV17D yellow fever vaccine.

In its sample, this clonotype was seen a few times. The J gene is TRBJ2-7, the V gene TRBV12-3 or TRBV12-4, with D perhaps TRBD2 (5 bases). The CDR3 is 15 residues long. Trimming pared 6 bases from V and 6 bases from J, leaving 21 bases between. CDR3 protein: CASRIGLQAVGEQYF. In DNA form, the CDR3 reads TGTGCCAGCAGGATAGGACTTCAAGCCGTTGGCGAGCAGTACTTC.

V gene TRBV20-1 combines with J gene TRBJ2-3; D gene unclear. There are 12 residues in the CDR3. The V end lost 3 bases, the J end lost 6 bases, and 10 bases lay between the germline ends. Germline lookup yields CDR1 DFQATT and CDR2 SNEGSKA (reference sequence). The CDR3 DNA reads as TGCAGTGCTAGTTCTCCGGGTGATACGCAGTATTTT. It is translated as CSASSPGDTQYF.

This clonotype was detected once. The V gene is TRBV7-2, the J gene TRBJ2-1, with 7 bases identical to TRBD2. Germline V gene lookup returns CDR1 SGHTA and CDR2 FQGNSA. V lost 4 bases to trimming and J lost 7 bases; unmatched junction nucleotides: 10. The CDR3 length is 15 residues. The CDR3 loop is CASSSPGLRQNEQFF. DNA of the CDR3: TGTGCCAGCAGCTCGCCGGGACTAAGGCAGAATGAGCAGTTCTTC.

This clonotype came up a few times. The chain employs TRBV10-3 and TRBJ2-7, with 11 bases lining up with TRBD2. Unmatched junction bases numbered 8, after V lost 10 bases and J lost 3 bases. Germline V gene sequence: CDR1 ENHRY, CDR2 SYGVKD. There are 14 residues in the CDR3. The DNA for the CDR3 is TGTGCCAGCTCTACTAGCGGGGGAGACTACGAGCAGTACGTC. The encoded protein is CASSTSGGDYEQYV.

The V gene is TRBV18, the J gene TRBJ2-4; D is unclear. The germline CDR1 and CDR2 sequences are KGHSH and LQKENI. V shed 0 bases and J shed 11 bases, with 8 bases lying between them. This CDR3 comprises 12 residues. The CDR3 region is CASSPPVGLQYF. In DNA, the CDR3 is TGTGCCAGCTCACCACCAGTGGGTCTTCAGTACTTC.

This clonotype was seen a handful of times. This rearrangement joins TRBV10-3 to TRBJ2-5; 8 positions match TRBD2. V lost 6 bases and J lost 4; bases outside the gene matches: 13. Germline CDR1 reads ENHRY; CDR2 reads SYGVKD. This CDR3 region has 16 residues. CDR3 sequence reads: CAISGATRGDLETQYF. Written as DNA, the CDR3 is TGTGCCATCAGCGGGGCTACGCGGGGGGATTTAGAGACCCAGTACTTC.

The chain links TRBV28 to TRBJ1-2, with TRBD1 matching over 8 bases. V lost 2 bases and J lost 2; bases outside the gene matches: 7. The germline CDR1 and CDR2 sequences are MDHEN and SYDVKM. The CDR3 totals 16 residues. The CDR3 coding sequence is TGTGCCAGCAGTTTAGGGGCCAGGGGGCCCAACTATGGCTACACCTTC. It codes for CASSLGARGPNYGYTF.

The rearrangement joins TRBV18 to TRBJ2-7, with D uncertain. Between the trimmed V and J ends, which lost 1 base and 5 bases, there was a span of 6 bases. Germline assignment: CDR1 KGHSH and CDR2 LQKENI. This CDR3 is 12 amino acids long. CDR3 region: CASSPLVNEQYF. CDR3 sequence (DNA): TGTGCCAGCTCACCACTCGTCAACGAGCAGTACTTC.

V is TRBV5-5 and J is TRBJ2-1; D is unclear. CDR3 length: 15 amino acids. The germline gives CDR1 SGHKS, CDR2 YYEKEE (reference sequence). The V end lost 0 bases, the J end lost 1 base, and 8 bases lay between the germline ends. CDR3 DNA sequence: TGTGCCAGCAGCTTGGTGGTTAAATCCTACAATGAGCAGTTCTTC. Amino acids: CASSLVVKSYNEQFF.

This clonotype was detected only a few times. The chain recombines TRBV5-4 with TRBJ1-3; 9 bases line up with TRBD1. The CDR3 has 15 amino acids. The germline V gene encodes CDR1 SGHNT and CDR2 YYREEE (reference sequence). V gave up 5 bases and J gave up 0 bases; unmatched junction bases: 3. The CDR3 DNA reads as TGTGCCAGCAGACAGACAGGGGGCTCTGGAAACACCATATATTTT. Translated: CASRQTGGSGNTIYF.

The chain has TRBV12-3 or TRBV12-4 and TRBJ2-6; D possibly corresponds to TRBD2 (5 bases). This CDR3 region has 17 residues. V lost 6 bases and J 0 bases, leaving 15 bases between the germline ends. CDR3 in amino acids: CASSRGVRDSGANVLTF. In DNA form, the CDR3 reads TGTGCCAGCAGCCGGGGAGTAAGGGACTCTGGGGCCAACGTCCTGACTTTC.

CDR3 DNA sequence: TGCGCCAGCAGCCCCGGACAGGGGGCGCCTTCACCCCTCCACTTT. It specifies CASSPGQGAPSPLHF. The V and J genes are TRBV5-1 and TRBJ1-6; TRBD1 agrees at 11 bases. In germline, CDR1 is SGHRS, CDR2 YFSETQ. The junction had 6 bases not matched to a gene; V was cut back by 4 bases and J by 9 bases. The CDR3 covers 15 residues.

This clonotype was detected only a few times. V usage is TRBV7-6 and J usage is TRBJ2-1, with 8 positions matching TRBD2. CDR1 is SGHVS, CDR2 FNYEAQ, per germline. With V trimmed by 5 bases and J by 3 bases, 9 bases remained unmatched. This CDR3 contains 16 residues. For the CDR3, the DNA is TGTGCCAGCAGCCCTTTACGGGGGGGGCTCTACAATGAGCAGTTCTTC. This sequence encodes CASSPLRGGLYNEQFF.

The rearrangement joins TRBV5-1 to TRBJ2-7; D is possibly TRBD1 or TRBD2 (5 bases each). Germline assignment: CDR1 SGHRS and CDR2 YFSETQ. V lost 5 bases and J lost 3, with 12 bases in between. The CDR3 has 13 amino acids. CDR3: CASSGWGSYEQYF. The CDR3 region has the DNA TGCGCCAGCAGTGGGTGGGGGAGCTACGAGCAGTACTTC.

V usage is TRBV5-6 and J usage is TRBJ2-4, with D tentatively TRBD1 (6 bases). Per the germline V gene, CDR1 is SGHDT and CDR2 is YYEEEE. This CDR3 has 13 amino acids. Deletions cut 4 bases from V and 15 bases from J, with 20 bases between. The CDR3: CASSPGVTGTSYF. In DNA form, the CDR3 reads TGTGCCAGCAGCCCCGGGGTAACCGGGACATCGTACTTC.

This clonotype has just a few counts. The chain links TRBV7-2 to TRBJ1-4; weak D call: TRBD1 (5 bases). Germline lookup yields CDR1 SGHTA and CDR2 FQGNSA. The CDR3 runs to 14 residues. Trimming took 3 bases from V and 7 from J, leaving 12 bases between them. The CDR3: CASSLSGSREKLFF. In DNA form, the CDR3 reads TGTGCCAGCAGCTTGTCAGGGTCTCGTGAAAAACTGTTTTTT.

This clonotype occurred many times. One end of the junction is discordant with germline, which a read error may explain. This chain joins TRBV7-7 and TRBJ2-5; either TRBD1 or TRBD2 may fit D (6 bases each). Looked up from germline, CDR1 is SSHAT and CDR2 is FNYEAQ (reference sequence). The CDR3 has 14 amino acids. CDR3 protein: CASSSGSGGETQYF. CDR3 DNA: TGTGCTAGCAGCTCGGGATCCGGGGGCGAGACCCAGTACTTC.

The chain combines TRBV25-1 with TRBJ2-3, with 11 bases that match TRBD2. The CDR3 is 16 amino acids. The ends lost 4 bases at V and 0 bases at J; junction bases unmatched: 3. Per the germline V gene, CDR1 is MGHDK and CDR2 is SYGVNS. CDR3 protein: CASSGLAGFSTDTQYF. CDR3 DNA: TGTGCCAGCAGTGGACTAGCGGGGTTTAGCACAGATACGCAGTATTTT.